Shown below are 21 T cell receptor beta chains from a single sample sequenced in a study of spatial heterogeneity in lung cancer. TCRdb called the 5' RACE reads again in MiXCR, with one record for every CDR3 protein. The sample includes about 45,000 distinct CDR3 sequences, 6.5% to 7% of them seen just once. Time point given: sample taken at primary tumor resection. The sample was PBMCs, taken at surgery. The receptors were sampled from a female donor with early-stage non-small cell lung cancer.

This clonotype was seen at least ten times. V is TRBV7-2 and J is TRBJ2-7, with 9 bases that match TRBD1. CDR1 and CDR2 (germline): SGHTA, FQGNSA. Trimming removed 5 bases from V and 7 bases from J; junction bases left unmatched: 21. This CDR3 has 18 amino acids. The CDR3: CASSRNPWDWDRVWEQYF. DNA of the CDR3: TGTGCCAGCAGCAGAAACCCGTGGGACTGGGACAGGGTTTGGGAGCAGTACTTC.

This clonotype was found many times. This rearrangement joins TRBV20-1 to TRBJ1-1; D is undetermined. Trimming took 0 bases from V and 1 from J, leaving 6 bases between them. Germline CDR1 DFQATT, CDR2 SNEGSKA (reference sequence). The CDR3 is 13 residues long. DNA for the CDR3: TGCAGTGCTAGAGATCGGAGGAACACTGAAGCTTTCTTT. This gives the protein CSARDRRNTEAFF.

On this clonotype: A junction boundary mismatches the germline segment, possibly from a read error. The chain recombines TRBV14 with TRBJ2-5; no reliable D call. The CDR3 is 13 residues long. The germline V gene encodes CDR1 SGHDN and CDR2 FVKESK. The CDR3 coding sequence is TGTGCCTGCAGCCAAGTGGATCAAGAGACCCAGTACTTC. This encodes CACSQVDQETQYF.

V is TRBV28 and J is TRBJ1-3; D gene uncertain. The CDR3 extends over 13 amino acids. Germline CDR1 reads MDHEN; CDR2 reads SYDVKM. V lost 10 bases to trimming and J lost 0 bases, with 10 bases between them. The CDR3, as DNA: TGTGCCACCGTAGTCCCCTCTGGAAACACCATATATTTT. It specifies CATVVPSGNTIYF.

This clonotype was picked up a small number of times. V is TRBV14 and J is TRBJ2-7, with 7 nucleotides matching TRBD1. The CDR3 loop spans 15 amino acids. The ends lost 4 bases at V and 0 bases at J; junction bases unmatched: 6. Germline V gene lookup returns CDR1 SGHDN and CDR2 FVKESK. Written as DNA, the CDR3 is TGTGCCAGCAGCCCTACCGGGACAGCCTCCTACGAGCAGTACTTC. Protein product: CASSPTGTASYEQYF.

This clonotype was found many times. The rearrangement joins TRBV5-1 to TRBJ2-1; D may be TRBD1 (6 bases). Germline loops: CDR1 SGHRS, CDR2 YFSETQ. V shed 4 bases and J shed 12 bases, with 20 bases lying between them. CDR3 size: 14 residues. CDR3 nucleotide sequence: TGCGCCAGCAGCCTGGAAGGATCAGGGGAAGCGCAGTTCTTC. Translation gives CASSLEGSGEAQFF. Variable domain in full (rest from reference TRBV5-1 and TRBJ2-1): KAGVTQTPRYLIKTRGQQVTLSCSPISGHRSVSWYQQTPGQGLQFLFEYFSETQRNKGNFPGRFSGRQFSNSRSEMNVSTLELGDSALYLCASSLEGSGEAQFFGPGTRLTVL.

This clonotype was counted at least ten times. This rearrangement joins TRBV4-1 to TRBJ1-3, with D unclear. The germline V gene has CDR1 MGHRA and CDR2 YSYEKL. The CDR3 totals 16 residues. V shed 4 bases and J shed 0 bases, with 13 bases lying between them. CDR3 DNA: TGCGCCAGCAGCCGAGGACCAGGAAGCTCTGGAAACACCATATATTTT. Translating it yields CASSRGPGSSGNTIYF.

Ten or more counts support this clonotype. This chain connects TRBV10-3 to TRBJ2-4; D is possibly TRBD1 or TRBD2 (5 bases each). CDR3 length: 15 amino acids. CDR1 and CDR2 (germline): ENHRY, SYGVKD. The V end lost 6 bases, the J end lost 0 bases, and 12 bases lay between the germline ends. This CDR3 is CAISRGEGAKNIQYF. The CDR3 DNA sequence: TGTGCCATCAGCCGAGGGGAAGGAGCCAAAAACATTCAGTACTTC.

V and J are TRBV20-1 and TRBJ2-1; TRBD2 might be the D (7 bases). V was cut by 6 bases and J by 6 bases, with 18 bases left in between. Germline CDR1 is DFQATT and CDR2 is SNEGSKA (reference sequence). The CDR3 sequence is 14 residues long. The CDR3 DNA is TGCAGTGCGCCGTTGTCGGGGGGCCCCAATGAGCAGTTCTTC. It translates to CSAPLSGGPNEQFF.

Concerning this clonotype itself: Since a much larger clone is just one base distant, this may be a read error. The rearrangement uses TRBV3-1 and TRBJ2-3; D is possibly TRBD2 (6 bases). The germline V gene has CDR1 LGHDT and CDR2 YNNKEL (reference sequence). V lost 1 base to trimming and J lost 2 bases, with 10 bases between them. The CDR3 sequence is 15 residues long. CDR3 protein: CASSQGGGDTDTQYF. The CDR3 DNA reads TGTGCCAGCAGCCAAGGTGGAGGGGACACAGATACGCAGTATTTT.

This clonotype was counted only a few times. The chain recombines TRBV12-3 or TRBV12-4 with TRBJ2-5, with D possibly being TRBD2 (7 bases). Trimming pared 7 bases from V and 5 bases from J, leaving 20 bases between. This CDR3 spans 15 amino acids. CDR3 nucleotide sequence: TGTGCCAGCATCCCGAGGGGGGGCCTGAGGGAGACCCAGTACTTC. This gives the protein CASIPRGGLRETQYF.

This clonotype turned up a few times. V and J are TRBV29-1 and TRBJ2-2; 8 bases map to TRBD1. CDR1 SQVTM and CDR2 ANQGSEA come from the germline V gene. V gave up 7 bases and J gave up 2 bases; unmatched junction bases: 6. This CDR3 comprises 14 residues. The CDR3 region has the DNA TGCAGCGCCCCGGGACAGGTTAACACCGGGGAGCTGTTTTTT. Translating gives CSAPGQVNTGELFF.

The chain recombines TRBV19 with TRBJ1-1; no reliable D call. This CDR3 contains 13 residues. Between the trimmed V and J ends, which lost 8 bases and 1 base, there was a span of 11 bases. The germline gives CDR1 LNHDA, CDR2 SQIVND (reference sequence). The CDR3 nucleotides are TGTGCCAGTCGAAGGGTCCCGAACACTGAAGCTTTCTTT. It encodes CASRRVPNTEAFF. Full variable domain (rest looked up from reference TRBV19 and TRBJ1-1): DGGITQSPKYLFRKEGQNVTLSCEQNLNHDAMYWYRQDPGQGLRLIYYSQIVNDFQKGDIAEGYSVSREKKESFPLTVTSAQKNPTAFYLCASRRVPNTEAFFGQGTRLTVV.

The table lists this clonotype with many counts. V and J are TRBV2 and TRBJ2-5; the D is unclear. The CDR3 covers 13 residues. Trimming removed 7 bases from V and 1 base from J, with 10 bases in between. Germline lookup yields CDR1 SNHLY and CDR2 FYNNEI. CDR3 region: CASTFFRQETQYF. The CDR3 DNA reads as TGTGCCAGCACTTTCTTCCGCCAAGAGACCCAGTACTTC.

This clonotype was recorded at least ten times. The CDR3 DNA is TGTGCCAGCAGTCTGAACGACAGGGGTGGCACTGAAGCTTTCTTT. Its protein product is CASSLNDRGGTEAFF. The gene calls are TRBV27 and TRBJ1-1; TRBD1 matches at 8 bases. Germline lookup yields CDR1 MNHEY and CDR2 SMNVEV (reference sequence). V lost 5 bases to trimming and J lost 4 bases; unmatched junction nucleotides: 9. This CDR3 region has 15 residues.

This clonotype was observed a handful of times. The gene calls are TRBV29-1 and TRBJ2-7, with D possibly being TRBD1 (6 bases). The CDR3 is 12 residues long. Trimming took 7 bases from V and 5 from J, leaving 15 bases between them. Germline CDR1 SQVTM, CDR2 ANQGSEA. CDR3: CSGQDSSDEQYF. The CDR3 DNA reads TGCAGCGGGCAGGACAGTTCTGACGAGCAGTACTTC.

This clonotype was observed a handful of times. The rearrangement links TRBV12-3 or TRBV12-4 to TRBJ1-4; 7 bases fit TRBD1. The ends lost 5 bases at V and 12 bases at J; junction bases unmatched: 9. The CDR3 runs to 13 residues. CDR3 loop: CASSPGQRSELFF. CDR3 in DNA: TGTGCCAGCAGTCCGGGACAGAGGTCGGAACTGTTTTTT.

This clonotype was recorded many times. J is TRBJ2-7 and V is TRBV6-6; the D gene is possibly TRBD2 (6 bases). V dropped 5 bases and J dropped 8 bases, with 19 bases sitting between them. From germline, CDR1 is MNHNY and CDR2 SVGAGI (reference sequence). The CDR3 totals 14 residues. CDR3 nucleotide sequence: TGTGCCAGCAGTCTCAGGGCCTCTAGCGAGAAGCAGTACTTC. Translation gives CASSLRASSEKQYF.

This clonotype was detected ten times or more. CDR3 nucleotides: TGTGCCACCAGCGGATTCCAGGGGGGGTGGCGGTTGGATACGCAGTATTTT. Translating gives CATSGFQGGWRLDTQYF. The chain is built from TRBV15 and TRBJ2-3; D may be TRBD1 or TRBD2 (7 bases each). The CDR3 covers 17 residues. The germline V gene has CDR1 LNHNV and CDR2 YYDKDF (reference sequence). V lost 5 bases, J lost 6 bases, and 24 bases lay in between.

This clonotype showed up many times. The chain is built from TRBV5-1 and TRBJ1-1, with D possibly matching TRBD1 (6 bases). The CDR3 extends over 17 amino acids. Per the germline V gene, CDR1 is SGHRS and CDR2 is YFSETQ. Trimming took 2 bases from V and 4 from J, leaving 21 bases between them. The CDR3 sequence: CASSFLQGIGLSTEAFF. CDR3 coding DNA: TGCGCCAGCAGCTTTCTTCAGGGGATCGGTTTGAGCACTGAAGCTTTCTTT.

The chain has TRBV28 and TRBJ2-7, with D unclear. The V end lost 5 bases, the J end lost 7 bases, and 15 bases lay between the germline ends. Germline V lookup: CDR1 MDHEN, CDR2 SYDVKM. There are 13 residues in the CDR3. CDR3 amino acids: CASSLASPGEQYF. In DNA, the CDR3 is TGTGCCAGCAGTCTTGCGTCCCCCGGGGAGCAGTACTTC.